This T cell receptor beta chain originates from a study of memory CD4+ T cells and cytomegalovirus serostatus. General study findings and limits: A US-trained random forest predicted CMV serostatus with median AUC roughly 0.9.

Some clones are missing from TCRdb's copy, which holds only in-frame ones; the method was immunoSEQ multiplex PCR. The table lists 58,000 or so clones, about three quarters of them singletons, with under 3% in the top ten. V lost 5 bases to trimming and J lost 4 bases, with 14 bases between them. CDR1 and CDR2 from the germline V gene are SGHVS and FQNEAQ. The CDR3 runs to 14 residues. The sort gate was single viable CD3+CD4+CD8-CD45RO+ cells for memory CD4+ T cells. As for this clone: Its target is not known.

The V call is TRBV7-8, the J call TRBJ1-2; no firm D call. Material for sequencing was memory CD4+ T cells from blood. This TCR came from an adult in good health and CMV-seropositive. DNA of the CDR3: TGTGCCAGCAGCGCCAACATGGGTGGCTATGGCTACACCTTC. As protein: CASSANMGGYGYTF.